Sequencing of this T cell receptor beta chain was carried out in a study of T cell repertoires in cytomegalovirus infection. This clonotype has more than one count but fewer than ten. As yet, its antigen is unknown. TCRdb recomputed calls from the reads with MiXCR, one row per CDR3 protein. The sample holds under 300,000 distinct CDR3 sequences, around 20% seen once. Specimen: cultured PBMCs, collected from culture after CMV antigen stimulation. The receptor was derived from a human donor in good health (CMV status not recorded). Some clones in this sample may be carry-over from other donors' samples.

CDR3: CASRTGANTEAFF. CDR3 nucleotides: TGTGCCAGCAGAACAGGGGCGAACACTGAAGCTTTCTTT. V gene TRBV6-8 combines with J gene TRBJ1-1; TRBD1 matches at 7 bases. Germline lookup yields CDR1 MNHGY and CDR2 SAAAGT. The CDR3 has 13 residues. The V segment lost 6 bases and the J segment 1 base; nucleotides outside the gene matches: 2.